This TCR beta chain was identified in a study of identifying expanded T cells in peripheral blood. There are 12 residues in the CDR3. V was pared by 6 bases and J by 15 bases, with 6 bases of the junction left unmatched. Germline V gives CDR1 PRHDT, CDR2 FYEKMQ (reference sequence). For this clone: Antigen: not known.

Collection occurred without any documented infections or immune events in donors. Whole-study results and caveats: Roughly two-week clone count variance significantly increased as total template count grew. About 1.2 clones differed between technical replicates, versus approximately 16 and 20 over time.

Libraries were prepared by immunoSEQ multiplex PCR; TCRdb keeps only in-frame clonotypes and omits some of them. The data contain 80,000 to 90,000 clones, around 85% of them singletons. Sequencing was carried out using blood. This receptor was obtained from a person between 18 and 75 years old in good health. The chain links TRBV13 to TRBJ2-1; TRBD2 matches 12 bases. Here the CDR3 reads CASSTSSGGAFF. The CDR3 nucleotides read TGTGCCAGCAGTACCTCTAGCGGGGGGGCGTTCTTC.